This TCR beta chain was found in a study of T cell responses to AZD1222 COVID-19 vaccine. Clones were sequenced by immunoSEQ multiplex PCR, and TCRdb holds only the in-frame ones, with some missing. The sample shows some 80,000 clones, around 88% of them seen only once. As for this clone: Its cognate antigen is unknown.

Study-wide points: Among spike-specific TCRs, nearly half reportedly target unmutated variant regions. Only a handful of people who got AZD1222 tested seropositive at baseline. The sample set comprised mostly white British donors with more females, and clonal diversity was possibly underestimated. Spike-specific TCR breadth and depth grew following two AZD1222 doses.

The sequencing here drew on peripheral blood, taken 28 days after the second dose of the MenACWY control vaccine. This sequence was found in an adult who received the MenACWY meningococcal vaccine as a control.

The CDR3 sequence is CASSPGQPSYNEQFF. The CDR3 coding sequence is TGTGCCAGCAGCCCCGGACAGCCTTCCTACAATGAGCAGTTCTTC. The chain has TRBV6-6 and TRBJ2-1; D perhaps matches TRBD1 (6 bases). The V end lost 6 bases, the J end lost 1 base, and 13 bases lay between the germline ends. The CDR3 covers 15 residues. Germline V gives CDR1 MNHNY, CDR2 SVGAGI (reference sequence).